This T cell receptor (beta chain) is drawn from a study of CD8 T cells in Susac syndrome. cDNA came from roughly 0.47 to 1 ug RNA primed by random hexamers. A single record per CDR3 protein comes from TCRdb applying MiXCR to the immunoSEQ multiplex PCR reads. The data contain fewer than 85,000 distinct CDR3 sequences, just under 95% of them singletons. Trimming cost V 0 bases and J 4 bases, with 15 bases left between them. This CDR3 is 17 amino acids long. Per germline, CDR1 LGHDT and CDR2 YNNKEL (reference sequence). The sequence was collected from a human donor with multiple sclerosis. The genes are TRBV3-1 and TRBJ2-2; TRBD2 is a possible D gene (7 bases). Source material: CD8+ T cells from PBMCs. Here the CDR3 DNA reads TGTGCCAGCAGCCAAGATGGGGCGGGGGCCGCCACCGGGGAGCTGTTTTTT. This translates into CASSQDGAGAATGELFF.